These T cell receptor beta chains were read from a single sample in a study of T cells in Graves' hyperthyroidism and ophthalmopathy. TCRdb called the multiplex PCR reads again in MiXCR, with one record for every CDR3 protein. The profile shows 500,000 to 650,000 distinct CDR3 sequences, over 35% of them singletons. The sequenced sample consisted of peripheral blood or thyroid tissue (not recorded which). These receptors all stem from an adult woman with Graves' disease, either hyperthyroidism or ophthalmopathy (not recorded which). Both conserved end residues are trimmed from each CDR3. Not every row has a clone size; where given, it reads once, few, many or a size class.

clone_size j_call v_call cdr3_aa
few TRBJ1-1 TRBV19 ASSPRGRAEAF
. TRBJ2-2 TRBV5-1 ASSLGGDRLF
many TRBJ1-2 TRBV4-2 ASSQRDSTNYGYT
many TRBJ1-1 TRBV9 ASSVDGDMNTEAF
. TRBJ2-5 TRBV20-1 SASPGTGNQY
. TRBJ2-7 TRBV6-2/TRBV6-3 ASSYSGGRVYEQY
many TRBJ1-1 TRBV5-1 ASSDPMNTEAF
many TRBJ2-5 TRBV4-2 ASSQDRSGGGPETQY
few TRBJ1-3 TRBV9 ASSPRASSGNTIY
. TRBJ1-2 TRBV12-3/TRBV12-4 ASSLLQEEIYGYT
. TRBJ2-5 TRBV19 ASSKASRETQY
many TRBJ2-7 TRBV2 ASRTTSGRINEQY
once TRBJ1-2 TRBV10-3 ASSSASGYT
many TRBJ1-3 TRBV12-3/TRBV12-4 ASSDQGAGSGNTIY
many TRBJ1-2 TRBV7-2 ASSSTRNGYGYT
. TRBJ1-2 TRBV9 ASSPTGQGRVDGYT
. TRBJ1-5 TRBV5-1 ASSGDREGQPQH